The 20 T cell receptor beta chains presented below share a single source sample, sequenced in a study of regulatory T cells in long-lasting Graves disease. Time point meaning: persistent/refractory GD, antithyroid drugs over 5 years with positive TRAb. Scientists built the TCR library using RNA that was extracted from PBMCs. In building TCR beta libraries, iRepertoire HTBI primers were used together with Arm-PCR of CDR3 regions. Each CDR3 protein gets one entry after TCRdb re-called the multiplex PCR reads with MiXCR. The sample includes 500,000 to 700,000 distinct CDR3 sequences, about 30% seen only once; the top ten take around 42%. Sample: peripheral blood mononuclear cells (PBMCs), taken when the disease was refractory, from a patient treated with antithyroid drugs. These receptors were collected from a female donor with Graves disease.

There are many counts of this clonotype. The V call is TRBV27, the J call TRBJ1-6; 8 bases match TRBD1. The germline V gene encodes CDR1 MNHEY and CDR2 SMNVEV (reference sequence). The CDR3 is 17 residues long. V shed 4 bases and J 10 bases; nucleotides not matched to a gene: 15. CDR3 coding DNA: TGTGCCAGCAGTTCCGACCGGACAGGGAGGAGTCGCTCACCCCTCCACTTT. Its translation is CASSSDRTGRSRSPLHF.

V usage is TRBV30 and J usage is TRBJ1-3, with D maybe TRBD1 (6 bases). V lost 4 bases and J 4 bases, leaving 14 bases between the germline ends. Germline assignment: CDR1 GTSNPN and CDR2 SVGIG (reference sequence). The CDR3 is 14 residues long. CDR3 region: CAWIFGTPGNTIYF. Here the CDR3 DNA reads TGTGCCTGGATTTTCGGGACACCCGGAAACACCATATATTTT.

J is TRBJ2-7 and V is TRBV6-1; a weak D match, TRBD1 (6 bases). The V and J ends lost 3 bases and 1 base respectively, with 10 bases between them. In germline, CDR1 is MNHNS, CDR2 SASEGT. This CDR3 is 14 amino acids long. The CDR3 here is CASSEDRGSYEQYF. CDR3 DNA: TGTGCCAGCAGTGAGGACAGAGGGTCCTACGAGCAGTACTTC.

Concerning this clonotype: This clone may be a read error of a much larger clone one base away. The V call is TRBV6-2 or TRBV6-3, the J call TRBJ1-2, with TRBD1 matching 11 bases. V dropped 2 bases and J dropped 2; count of bases not matched to a gene: 13. CDR3 length equals 19 residues. CDR1 and CDR2 from the germline V gene are MNHEY and SVGEGT. CDR3 sequence reads: CASSYPPLGQGVVNYGYTF. CDR3 DNA: TGTGCCAGCAGTTACCCTCCCCTGGGACAGGGGGTGGTAAACTATGGCTACACCTTC.

This clonotype was detected ten times or more. V gene TRBV6-5 combines with J gene TRBJ1-4, with a tentative D call TRBD1 (6 bases). CDR1 and CDR2 (germline): MNHEY, SVGAGI. V lost 2 bases and J 6 bases, leaving 13 bases between the germline ends. The CDR3 spans 15 residues. CDR3 sequence reads: CASSYKGGAYEKLFF. The DNA of the CDR3 is TGTGCCAGCAGTTACAAGGGGGGCGCATATGAAAAACTGTTTTTT.

This clonotype came up a few times. The CDR3 protein is CASSPPGHAPAKNIQYF. In DNA, the CDR3 is TGTGCCAGCAGTCCCCCGGGACACGCGCCAGCCAAAAACATTCAGTACTTC. This sequence joins TRBV12-3 or TRBV12-4 and TRBJ2-4, with D possibly being TRBD1 (6 bases). The CDR3 loop spans 17 amino acids. V lost 5 bases to trimming and J lost 0 bases, with 17 bases between them.

The genes are TRBV28 and TRBJ2-1; either TRBD1 or TRBD2 may fit D (5 bases each). V lost 4 bases and J 9 bases, leaving 13 bases between the germline ends. The CDR3 is made up of 13 amino acids. Per germline, CDR1 MDHEN and CDR2 SYDVKM. This CDR3 is CASSSDNGGEQFF. CDR3 nucleotide sequence: TGTGCCAGCAGTTCTGACAATGGGGGTGAGCAGTTCTTC.

This clonotype was detected only a few times. One junction end disagrees with the germline gene, perhaps due to a read error. The chain couples TRBV5-1 to TRBJ1-5, with D hard to call. CDR3 length equals 14 residues. Germline-derived CDR1 and CDR2 are SGHRS and YFSETQ. CDR3 loop: CASSLDASNQPQHF. The CDR3 DNA reads as TGTGCCAGCAGCTTAGATGCTAGCAATCAGCCCCAGCATTTT. Together with reference TRBV5-1 and TRBJ1-5, the CDR3 gives the full variable domain: KAGVTQTPRYLIKTRGQQVTLSCSPISGHRSVSWYQQTPGQGLQFLFEYFSETQRNKGNFPGRFSGRQFSNSRSEMNVSTLELGDSALYLCASSLDASNQPQHFGDGTRLSIL.

A few counts support this clonotype. J is TRBJ1-2 and V is TRBV28; 9 positions agree with TRBD1. Germline V lookup: CDR1 MDHEN, CDR2 SYDVKM. Trimming at V came to 6 bases and at J to 8 bases, leaving 7 bases not matched to a gene. This CDR3 spans 13 amino acids. The CDR3 nucleotides read TGTGCCAGCAGAAGGACAGGGGTGGGAGGCTACACCTTC. It yields the protein CASRRTGVGGYTF.

This clonotype turned up a few times. The rearrangement joins TRBV20-1 to TRBJ1-1, with TRBD1 identical over 10 bases. Germline loops: CDR1 DFQATT, CDR2 SNEGSKA (reference sequence). This CDR3 spans 14 amino acids. Germline trimming cut 2 bases from V and 4 bases from J; bases unmatched to any gene: 4. This CDR3 reads CSARRGQGSTEAFF. CDR3 sequence (DNA): TGCAGTGCTAGACGGGGACAGGGGTCCACTGAAGCTTTCTTT.

This clonotype showed up many times. The rearrangement links TRBV28 to TRBJ1-5; possible D gene TRBD1, 6 bases. In germline, CDR1 is MDHEN, CDR2 SYDVKM. V was shortened by 2 bases and J by 7 bases, with 18 bases between the two germline ends. CDR3 length: 16 amino acids. The CDR3 loop is CASSLPPDRLTQPQHF. In nucleotides, the CDR3 is TGTGCCAGCAGTTTACCCCCTGACAGGCTAACCCAGCCCCAGCATTTT.

As regards this clonotype: Germline is not matched at one junction end, which may reflect a read error. The chain is built from TRBV20-1 and TRBJ2-7, with D possibly being TRBD2 (6 bases). This CDR3 comprises 9 residues. Germline V CDR1 and CDR2: DFQATT, SNEGSKA (reference sequence). CDR3 nucleotide sequence: TGTGGAGGGTCCTACGAGCAGTACTTC. Translation: CGGSYEQYF.

There are many counts of this clonotype. The CDR3 nucleotides are TGTGCCAGCAGCCCCATGTCTAACTATGGCTACACCTTC. Translating gives CASSPMSNYGYTF. The V call is TRBV2, the J call TRBJ1-2; D gene unclear. CDR3 length equals 13 residues. The germline CDR1 and CDR2 sequences are SNHLY and FYNNEI. Trimming removed 6 bases from V and 0 bases from J, with 8 bases in between. The full variable domain, its missing parts supplied by reference TRBV2 and TRBJ1-2, is EPEVTQTPSHQVTQMGQEVILRCVPISNHLYFYWYRQILGQKVEFLVSFYNNEISEKSEIFDDQFSVERPDGSNFTLKIRSTKLEDSAMYFCASSPMSNYGYTFGSGTRLTVV.

This chain links TRBV29-1 with TRBJ1-2; D gene unclear. CDR3 length equals 12 residues. V dropped 5 bases and J dropped 6 bases, with 13 bases sitting between them. Germline V lookup: CDR1 SQVTM, CDR2 ANQGSEA. The CDR3 DNA sequence: TGCAGCGTTTATACGCCTAGAGATGGCTACACCTTC. Its protein is CSVYTPRDGYTF.

The rearrangement links TRBV7-9 to TRBJ2-7, with 10 bases lining up with TRBD2. The V segment lost 5 bases and the J segment 1 base; nucleotides outside the gene matches: 8. The CDR3 sequence is 16 residues long. CDR1 SEHNR and CDR2 FQNEAQ come from the germline V gene (reference sequence). The CDR3 region is CASSIYQGLASYEQYF. The CDR3, as DNA: TGTGCCAGCAGCATTTATCAGGGACTAGCGTCCTACGAGCAGTACTTC.

This chain connects TRBV14 to TRBJ2-7; D is possibly TRBD2 (6 bases). Trimming removed 0 bases at V and 2 bases at J, with 11 bases between. Germline V gives CDR1 SGHDN, CDR2 FVKESK. The CDR3 length is 15 residues. CDR3 amino acids: CASSQEGREAYEQYF. DNA for the CDR3: TGTGCCAGCAGCCAAGAGGGGCGGGAAGCCTACGAGCAGTACTTC.

The V and J genes are TRBV3-1 and TRBJ2-7; the D gene is possibly TRBD1 (6 bases). There are 15 residues in the CDR3. Germline V lookup: CDR1 LGHDT, CDR2 YNNKEL (reference sequence). V lost 3 bases, J lost 4 bases, and 16 bases lay in between. The CDR3 coding sequence is TGTGCCAGCAGCCACCCCCGGACAGCCAAGTACGAGCAGTACTTC. Protein product: CASSHPRTAKYEQYF.

This clonotype was seen repeatedly, ten times or more. This chain connects TRBV12-5 to TRBJ1-1; 7 bases match TRBD1. Germline trimming cut 1 base from V and 1 base from J; bases unmatched to any gene: 0. CDR3 length: 14 amino acids. CDR1 and CDR2 (germline): LGHNT, FRNRAP. DNA for the CDR3: TGTGCTAGTGGTTTGGGGGACAGGAACACTGAAGCTTTCTTT. Amino acid sequence: CASGLGDRNTEAFF.

The J gene is TRBJ1-2, the V gene TRBV12-3 or TRBV12-4; tentatively, D is TRBD1 (6 bases). The CDR3 spans 14 residues. V was cut by 7 bases and J by 6 bases, with 18 bases left in between. In nucleotides, the CDR3 is TGTGCCAGCACCCTCCTGGGGGGGGCGAATGGCTACACCTTC. It specifies CASTLLGGANGYTF.

This clonotype was seen only a few times. The rearrangement joins TRBV19 to TRBJ1-5; the match to TRBD1 covers 8 bases. This CDR3 contains 17 residues. With V trimmed by 6 bases and J by 3 bases, 13 bases remained unmatched. Germline V gene lookup returns CDR1 LNHDA and CDR2 SQIVND (reference sequence). The CDR3 DNA sequence: TGTGCCAGTAGCCGATCCGGGACAGGTACCCTCAATCAGCCCCAGCATTTT. Amino acids: CASSRSGTGTLNQPQHF.